What follows are 21 T cell receptor beta chains derived from one specimen sequenced in a study of blood T cell repertoires in COVID-19 (dated by TCRdb to 2020 to 2022). Libraries were prepared through the immunoSEQ multiplex PCR assay. The clones in this table, taken by TCRdb from immuneACCESS, are in-frame only. Not every clone is retained; where verified, under half of the shortfall comes from an unresolved V gene, and the cause of the rest is unknown. The sample table contains 70,000 to 90,000 clones; only one count was recorded for 85% to 90% of them. The ten top clones hold 1% to 1.5% of the sample. The sequenced material came from PBMCs or T cells enriched from blood (not recorded which). The receptors here all came from a woman aged 45-65 years with acute COVID-19.

In this sample, this clone turned up once. This rearrangement joins TRBV6-2 or TRBV6-3 to TRBJ1-2; D unclear. Germline loops: CDR1 MNHEY, CDR2 SVGEGT. This CDR3 is 14 amino acids long. V dropped 2 bases and J dropped 4 bases, with 11 bases sitting between them. CDR3 in DNA: TGTGCCAGCAGTTACGAGCCCTCGATCTATGGCTACACCTTC. Encoded protein: CASSYEPSIYGYTF.

The chain couples TRBV19 to TRBJ2-5, with 9 bases that match TRBD1. V gave up 7 bases and J gave up 3 bases; unmatched junction bases: 6. Germline V gives CDR1 LNHDA, CDR2 SQIVND (reference sequence). The CDR3 runs 14 residues. The CDR3 reads CASMAGQGEETQYF. For the CDR3, the DNA is TGTGCCAGTATGGCGGGACAGGGCGAAGAGACCCAGTACTTC.

J is TRBJ2-1 and V is TRBV2, with 10 bases fitting TRBD2. The length of the CDR3 is 15 residues. The germline V gene encodes CDR1 SNHLY and CDR2 FYNNEI. Germline trimming cut 7 bases from V and 4 bases from J; bases unmatched to any gene: 7. CDR3 sequence: CASKIWTSGYNEQFF. CDR3 nucleotides: TGTGCCAGCAAGATTTGGACTAGCGGATACAATGAGCAGTTCTTC. Full variable domain (remainder filled in from reference TRBV2 and TRBJ2-1): EPEVTQTPSHQVTQMGQEVILRCVPISNHLYFYWYRQILGQKVEFLVSFYNNEISEKSEIFDDQFSVERPDGSNFTLKIRSTKLEDSAMYFCASKIWTSGYNEQFFGPGTRLTVL.

The genes are TRBV5-1 and TRBJ1-2; D is unclear. The CDR3 is 14 residues long. In germline, CDR1 is SGHRS, CDR2 YFSETQ. The V and J ends lost 0 bases and 3 bases respectively, with 9 bases between them. For the CDR3, the DNA is TGCGCCAGCAGCTTGGCCGTAGGAGACTATGGCTACACCTTC. Translated, it gives CASSLAVGDYGYTF.

The V call is TRBV7-3, the J call TRBJ2-1; 7 bases are shared with TRBD2. Germline lookup yields CDR1 SGHTA and CDR2 FQGTGA. Losses at the gene ends were 2 bases for V and 7 bases for J; bases not matched to a gene: 8. This CDR3 comprises 15 residues. This CDR3 reads CASSLQGGPPNEQFF. The CDR3 DNA follows: TGTGCCAGCAGCTTACAGGGAGGGCCCCCAAATGAGCAGTTCTTC. The entire variable domain, with the rest obtained from reference TRBV7-3 and TRBJ2-1, is as follows: GAGVSQTPSNKVTEKGKYVELRCDPISGHTALYWYRQSLGQGPEFLIYFQGTGAADDSGLPNDRFFAVRPEGSVSTLKIQRTERGDSAVYLCASSLQGGPPNEQFFGPGTRLTVL.

V and J are TRBV12-3 or TRBV12-4 and TRBJ1-2; D uncertain. The CDR3 loop spans 11 amino acids. V was shortened by 1 base and J by 14 bases, with 11 bases between the two germline ends. CDR3 bases: TGTGCCAGCAGTTTAGGCGGCGGTCGGACCTTC. Protein product: CASSLGGGRTF.

The V call is TRBV6-5, the J call TRBJ2-5, with D tentatively TRBD1 (5 bases). The germline gives CDR1 MNHEY, CDR2 SVGAGI. This CDR3 comprises 16 residues. V lost 4 bases and J 1 base, leaving 16 bases between the germline ends. The CDR3 region has the DNA TGTGCCAGCAGTTCCCTTGGTAGGGGCCCCCAAGAGACCCAGTACTTC. Its translation: CASSSLGRGPQETQYF.

The V call is TRBV6-5, the J call TRBJ1-1; TRBD1 might be the D (5 bases). The CDR3 loop spans 15 amino acids. V was trimmed by 6 bases and J by 0 bases, leaving 14 bases between them. The germline gives CDR1 MNHEY, CDR2 SVGAGI. The chain's CDR3 is CASRSGGLVNTEAFF. The CDR3 DNA follows: TGTGCCAGCAGGAGTGGGGGGTTGGTGAACACTGAAGCTTTCTTT.

This chain connects TRBV5-1 to TRBJ2-3; 9 positions agree with TRBD2. Unmatched junction bases numbered 1, after V lost 2 bases and J lost 0 bases. Germline loops: CDR1 SGHRS, CDR2 YFSETQ. This CDR3 is 15 amino acids long. The CDR3 DNA sequence: TGCGCCAGCAGCTTTACTAGCGGGAGCACAGATACGCAGTATTTT. Its translation: CASSFTSGSTDTQYF. Combining the CDR3 with reference TRBV5-1 and TRBJ2-3 gives the whole variable domain KAGVTQTPRYLIKTRGQQVTLSCSPISGHRSVSWYQQTPGQGLQFLFEYFSETQRNKGNFPGRFSGRQFSNSRSEMNVSTLELGDSALYLCASSFTSGSTDTQYFGPGTRLTVL.

The V and J genes are TRBV3-1 (or the pseudogene TRBV3-2) and TRBJ2-2, with 9 nucleotides matching TRBD1. With 5 bases clipped from V and 7 bases from J, the junction kept 8 bases outside the gene matches. CDR1 is LGHDT and CDR2 is YNNKEL in the germline V gene (reference sequence). The CDR3 loop spans 15 amino acids. The CDR3 loop is CASSYRTGVSGELFF. DNA for the CDR3: TGTGCCAGCAGCTACCGGACAGGGGTGAGCGGGGAGCTGTTTTTT.

The rearrangement links TRBV2 to TRBJ2-6; unclear D gene. The CDR3 totals 16 residues. Trimming shortened V by 4 bases and J by 2 bases, and 12 bases separated the two germline ends. Germline V gene data show CDR1 as SNHLY and CDR2 as FYNNEI. CDR3 loop: CASSAARGPGANVLTF. In DNA form, the CDR3 reads TGTGCCAGCAGTGCGGCGCGTGGGCCTGGGGCCAACGTCCTGACTTTC.

This clone was seen a single time. The V and J genes are TRBV10-3 and TRBJ2-3; a weak D match, TRBD2 (5 bases). CDR1 ENHRY and CDR2 SYGVKD come from the germline V gene. V was cut by 7 bases and J by 4 bases, with 18 bases left in between. CDR3 length: 15 amino acids. In nucleotides, the CDR3 is TGTGCCATCAAAGCAGGCGAACAGAGGGCAGATACGCAGTATTTT. This translates into CAIKAGEQRADTQYF.

The genes are TRBV7-2 and TRBJ2-1, with 12 bases fitting TRBD2. CDR3 length equals 16 residues. Unmatched junction bases numbered 4, after V lost 1 base and J lost 6 bases. The germline gives CDR1 SGHTA, CDR2 FQGNSA. The CDR3 DNA reads as TGTGCCAGCAGCTTAGGTGGACTAGCGGGACTCAATGAGCAGTTCTTC. Protein: CASSLGGLAGLNEQFF.

The chain carries TRBV24-1 and TRBJ2-2, with 7 positions matching TRBD1. CDR1 is KGHDR and CDR2 is SFDVKD in the germline V gene. The CDR3 totals 17 residues. V lost 5 bases, J lost 7 bases, and 15 bases stayed unmatched. For the CDR3, the DNA is TGTGCCACCAGTGGGAGCCGGGACAGTATTTTTGACGGGGAGCTGTTTTTT. Translation: CATSGSRDSIFDGELFF.

This chain uses TRBV29-1 with TRBJ1-1; D is undetermined. Trimming removed 5 bases from V and 5 bases from J, with 18 bases in between. The germline V gene encodes CDR1 SQVTM and CDR2 ANQGSEA. The CDR3 runs 14 residues. DNA of the CDR3: TGCAGCGTTTCGAGGGCGGGCTTATGGACTGAAGCTTTCTTT. Protein product: CSVSRAGLWTEAFF. Full variable domain (missing parts from reference TRBV29-1 and TRBJ1-1): SAVISQKPSRDICQRGTSLTIQCQVDSQVTMMFWYRQQPGQSLTLIATANQGSEATYESGFVIDKFPISRPNLTFSTLTVSNMSPEDSSIYLCSVSRAGLWTEAFFGQGTRLTVV.

The chain links TRBV7-9 to TRBJ2-3; TRBD2 aligns across 13 bases. Germline V CDR1 and CDR2: SEHNR, FQNEAQ (reference sequence). The CDR3 has 18 residues. Germline trimming cut 1 base from V and 0 bases from J; bases unmatched to any gene: 4. The CDR3 nucleotides read TGTGCCAGCAGCTTAGGAGGGACTAGCGGGACTAGCACAGATACGCAGTATTTT. Amino acid sequence: CASSLGGTSGTSTDTQYF.

This rearrangement joins TRBV11-2 to TRBJ2-1; 12 nucleotides match TRBD2. Germline loops: CDR1 SGHAT, CDR2 FQNNGV. There are 15 residues in the CDR3. The V segment lost 3 bases and the J segment 6 bases; nucleotides outside the gene matches: 3. In DNA form, the CDR3 reads TGTGCCAGCAGCTTTCGACTAGCGGGAGTCAATGAGCAGTTCTTC. Translating it yields CASSFRLAGVNEQFF.

V gene TRBV28 combines with J gene TRBJ1-2; the match to TRBD1 covers 9 bases. Germline V gene lookup returns CDR1 MDHEN and CDR2 SYDVKM. The CDR3 consists of 17 residues. The V segment lost 3 bases and the J segment 5 bases; nucleotides outside the gene matches: 13. The CDR3 region has the DNA TGTGCCAGCAGTTTGGGGGGACAGGGAACAGGTTATTATGGCTACACCTTC. It encodes CASSLGGQGTGYYGYTF.

The rearrangement uses TRBV6-5 and TRBJ1-4; a weak D match, TRBD1 (6 bases). The germline V and J ends were trimmed by 3 bases and 4 bases, with 9 bases remaining between them. From germline, CDR1 is MNHEY and CDR2 SVGAGI. The CDR3 extends over 14 amino acids. The CDR3 coding sequence is TGTGCCAGCAGTTATAGGACAGATAATGAAAAACTGTTTTTT. Its translation: CASSYRTDNEKLFF.

This chain links TRBV2 with TRBJ1-1; no clear D. The length of the CDR3 is 15 residues. The ends were cut back, 4 bases at V and 2 bases at J, with 14 bases in the middle. Germline V gene data show CDR1 as SNHLY and CDR2 as FYNNEI. CDR3 loop: CASSASQAYNTEAFF. CDR3 nucleotide sequence: TGTGCCAGCAGTGCCAGCCAGGCGTATAACACTGAAGCTTTCTTT.

The CDR3 loop reads CSVEQPTNSYNEQFF. The CDR3 region has the DNA TGCAGCGTTGAGCAGCCAACTAACTCCTACAATGAGCAGTTCTTC. This chain uses TRBV29-1 with TRBJ2-1; D gene uncertain. This CDR3 contains 15 residues. Trimming took 3 bases from V and 0 from J, leaving 12 bases between them. The germline CDR1 and CDR2 sequences are SQVTM and ANQGSEA.